This TCR beta chain comes out of a study of T-cell memory formation after mild COVID-19. A few counts support this clonotype. Via MiXCR, TCRdb re-called the 5' RACE reads, giving one row per CDR3 protein. The table has 130,000 to 150,000 distinct CDR3 sequences, roughly 6.3% seen once. The CDR3 is made up of 16 amino acids. The germline V and J ends were trimmed by 4 bases and 1 base, with 16 bases remaining between them. CDR1 is LGHDT and CDR2 is YNNKEL in the germline V gene (reference sequence). Material: PBMCs or a T cell subset sorted from them (not recorded which). The sequence came from an adult woman who had mild COVID-19 (a few samples of this study predate the infection). Cell type and time point are not known. V gene TRBV3-1 combines with J gene TRBJ1-1, with a possible D match to TRBD1 (5 bases). CDR3 sequence reads: CASSLRQPVRNTEAFF. As DNA, the CDR3 is TGTGCCAGCAGCCTTCGACAGCCTGTACGGAACACTGAAGCTTTCTTT.